The 30 T cell receptor beta chains reported below all come from one sample, sequenced in a study of CD8 T cells in Susac syndrome. Random hexamers served to reverse transcribe roughly 0.45 to 1 ug RNA. One entry per CDR3 protein, called by TCRdb with MiXCR from the immunoSEQ multiplex PCR reads. The sample comprises some 130,000 distinct CDR3 sequences, around 93% of which are singletons, and over 0.15% rests with the top ten. The sample comprised CD8+ T cells from PBMCs. The receptors originated from a human donor with Susac syndrome.

This chain joins TRBV29-1 and TRBJ2-1, with D hard to call. The germline V gene has CDR1 SQVTM and CDR2 ANQGSEA. The V end was cut by 5 bases, the J end by 5 bases, with 16 bases between. The CDR3 loop spans 14 amino acids. The CDR3 loop reads CSVIPVSKDNEQFF. The CDR3 DNA is TGCAGCGTTATCCCGGTGAGCAAGGACAATGAGCAGTTCTTC.

V gene TRBV3-1 combines with J gene TRBJ2-6; TRBD1 might be the D (6 bases). V was shortened by 6 bases and J by 5 bases, with 11 bases between the two germline ends. The germline V gene has CDR1 LGHDT and CDR2 YNNKEL (reference sequence). This CDR3 region has 14 residues. CDR3 amino acids: CASRPRDRANVLTF. In DNA form, the CDR3 reads TGTGCCAGCAGACCCCGGGACAGGGCCAACGTCCTGACTTTC.

The rearrangement links TRBV27 to TRBJ1-1; the D gene is possibly TRBD1 (5 bases). This CDR3 region has 14 residues. V lost 5 bases and J lost 4, with 14 bases in between. From germline, CDR1 is MNHEY and CDR2 SMNVEV (reference sequence). CDR3 coding DNA: TGTGCCAGCAGTACGAATCCCGGGACCACTGAAGCTTTCTTT. Its translation is CASSTNPGTTEAFF.

The chain joins TRBV29-1 to TRBJ2-2, with 9 bases that match TRBD1. From germline, CDR1 is SQVTM and CDR2 ANQGSEA. The junction had 3 bases not matched to a gene; V was cut back by 7 bases and J by 0 bases. This CDR3 spans 14 amino acids. The CDR3 loop is CSAGDRANTGELFF. In DNA form, the CDR3 reads TGCAGCGCTGGGGACAGGGCGAACACCGGGGAGCTGTTTTTT.

The chain combines TRBV7-8 with TRBJ2-3; D tentatively reads TRBD1 or TRBD2 (5 bases each). This CDR3 is built from 16 residues. Germline V CDR1 and CDR2: SGHVS, FQNEAQ. The germline V and J ends were trimmed by 3 bases and 2 bases, with 15 bases remaining between them. DNA for the CDR3: TGTGCCAGCAGCTTCCCTGGGGGTAGCGACACAGATACGCAGTATTTT. As protein: CASSFPGGSDTDTQYF.

V and J are TRBV20-1 and TRBJ2-7; possible D gene TRBD1, 6 bases. This CDR3 has 16 residues. CDR1 DFQATT and CDR2 SNEGSKA come from the germline V gene (reference sequence). V was shortened by 1 base and J by 2 bases, with 18 bases between the two germline ends. DNA for the CDR3: TGCAGTGCTAGAGTGGGGCAACAGGGATATCCCTACGAGCAGTACTTC. This gives the protein CSARVGQQGYPYEQYF.

The genes are TRBV12-3 or TRBV12-4 and TRBJ2-5; D not certain. Trimming pared 6 bases from V and 4 bases from J, leaving 9 bases between. This CDR3 is 12 amino acids long. CDR3 sequence reads: CASSTGVETQYF. CDR3 coding DNA: TGTGCCAGCAGCACTGGGGTAGAGACCCAGTACTTC.

V is TRBV7-9 and J is TRBJ2-3; 10 nucleotides match TRBD2. The CDR3 totals 16 residues. V lost 3 bases and J lost 5; bases outside the gene matches: 8. Germline V gene data show CDR1 as SEHNR and CDR2 as FQNEAQ (reference sequence). CDR3 loop: CASSFPLAGEVDTQYF. CDR3 DNA: TGTGCCAGCAGCTTCCCCCTAGCGGGAGAGGTAGATACGCAGTATTTT.

J is TRBJ2-1 and V is TRBV9; the match to TRBD2 covers 14 bases. Germline V CDR1 and CDR2: SGDLS, YYNGEE. This CDR3 comprises 17 residues. The V gene end was trimmed by 4 bases and the J gene end by 10 bases; junction bases not matched to a gene: 13. The CDR3 region has the DNA TGTGCCAGCAGCCCACCGACGACTAGCGGGAGGGCCCAGGAGCAGTTCTTC. Protein: CASSPPTTSGRAQEQFF.

The rearrangement links TRBV11-1 to TRBJ2-7; no definite D call. This CDR3 is 13 amino acids long. Germline CDR1 SGHAT, CDR2 FQDESV (reference sequence). The V end lost 2 bases, the J end lost 1 base, and 6 bases lay between the germline ends. CDR3 in amino acids: CASSLQESYEQYF. In nucleotides, the CDR3 is TGTGCCAGCAGCTTACAAGAGTCCTACGAGCAGTACTTC.

The genes are TRBV15 and TRBJ2-5; 9 bases agree with TRBD2. Germline CDR1 LNHNV, CDR2 YYDKDF (reference sequence). The CDR3 has 15 amino acids. The J segment lost 4 bases and the V segment lost 3 bases, leaving 6 bases of the junction unmatched. CDR3 coding DNA: TGTGCCACCAGCAGGGAAACTAGCGGGCCAGAGACCCAGTACTTC. It specifies CATSRETSGPETQYF. The full variable domain, in which reference TRBV15 and TRBJ2-5 provide the parts outside the CDR3, is DAMVIQNPRYQVTQFGKPVTLSCSQTLNHNVMYWYQQKSSQAPKLLFHYYDKDFNNEADTPDNFQSRRPNTSFCFLDIRSPGLGDTAMYLCATSRETSGPETQYFGPGTRLLVL.

The chain employs TRBV11-2 and TRBJ2-1, with 8 nucleotides matching TRBD2. The CDR3 has 12 residues. The trim removed 6 bases at V and 12 bases at J, leaving 7 bases unmatched. Germline V CDR1 and CDR2: SGHAT, FQNNGV. The CDR3, as DNA: TGTGCCAGCAGTTCTTTGCTAGCGGGGCAGTTCTTC. It yields the protein CASSSLLAGQFF.

The sample holds one count of this clonotype. V gene TRBV12-3 or TRBV12-4 combines with J gene TRBJ2-1; TRBD1 is a possible D gene (7 bases). The CDR3 loop spans 15 amino acids. V shed 3 bases and J shed 6 bases, with 15 bases lying between them. CDR3 protein: CASSFQGGPANEQFF. In DNA form, the CDR3 reads TGTGCCAGCAGTTTTCAGGGGGGCCCCGCCAATGAGCAGTTCTTC.

This clonotype was picked up one time. The junction departs from germline at one end; a sequencing error may be responsible. This rearrangement joins TRBV11-3 to TRBJ2-7; 7 positions agree with TRBD1. There are 12 residues in the CDR3. Germline CDR1 is SGHNT and CDR2 is YENEEA. CDR3 in amino acids: CASSSRGRCPHF. Written as DNA, the CDR3 is TGTGCCAGCAGTTCGAGGGGGCGATGTCCGCACTTC.

This clonotype was detected once. The chain uses TRBV12-3 or TRBV12-4 and TRBJ2-1; D remains unclear. Trimming stripped 2 bases from V and 6 bases from J, with 8 bases between. The CDR3 is made up of 13 amino acids. The CDR3 DNA reads as TGTGCCAGCAGTTTACAAGGAATCAATGAGCAGTTCTTC. Protein sequence: CASSLQGINEQFF.

This rearrangement joins TRBV7-8 to TRBJ2-2; 9 nucleotides align to TRBD1. Germline V gives CDR1 SGHVS, CDR2 FQNEAQ. The trim removed 7 bases at V and 7 bases at J, leaving 16 bases unmatched. The CDR3 is made up of 17 amino acids. The chain's CDR3 is CASTHTRDRDLVGELFF. DNA of the CDR3: TGTGCCAGCACCCACACCCGGGACAGGGACCTCGTCGGGGAGCTGTTTTTT.

In this sample, this clonotype turned up once. This chain joins TRBV28 and TRBJ1-5, with TRBD1 matching over 9 bases. Germline V gene sequence: CDR1 MDHEN, CDR2 SYDVKM. Trimming at V came to 8 bases and at J to 3 bases, leaving 8 bases not matched to a gene. The CDR3 runs to 15 residues. The DNA of the CDR3 is TGTGCCAGCCTTTTTGGGACAGGGATCAATCAGCCCCAGCATTTT. This sequence encodes CASLFGTGINQPQHF.

This chain uses TRBV19 with TRBJ2-1; possibly TRBD2 for D (6 bases). The CDR3 contains 14 residues. The germline CDR1 and CDR2 sequences are LNHDA and SQIVND (reference sequence). V was cut by 7 bases and J by 0 bases, with 10 bases left in between. The CDR3 loop is CASKEGFSYNEQFF. CDR3 nucleotides: TGTGCCAGTAAGGAGGGTTTCTCCTACAATGAGCAGTTCTTC.

This chain connects TRBV25-1 to TRBJ1-2, with TRBD1 identical over 11 bases. With V trimmed by 1 base and J by 4 bases, 11 bases remained unmatched. CDR3 length equals 18 residues. CDR1 is MGHDK and CDR2 is SYGVNS in the germline V gene. The CDR3: CASSELRTGGPYGYGYTF. Written as DNA, the CDR3 is TGTGCCAGCAGTGAATTGAGGACAGGGGGCCCGTATGGCTATGGCTACACCTTC.

The chain carries TRBV20-1 and TRBJ1-2; 9 nucleotides match TRBD1. Unmatched junction bases numbered 6, after V lost 4 bases and J lost 6 bases. Looked up from germline, CDR1 is DFQATT and CDR2 is SNEGSKA (reference sequence). CDR3 size: 13 residues. This chain's CDR3 is CSAITGGEDGYTF. The CDR3 DNA sequence: TGCAGTGCTATTACAGGGGGCGAGGATGGCTACACCTTC.

The rearrangement links TRBV5-1 to TRBJ2-1, with a tentative D call TRBD1 (5 bases). The CDR3 covers 15 residues. CDR1 is SGHRS, CDR2 YFSETQ, per germline. Trimming pared 0 bases from V and 3 bases from J, leaving 10 bases between. The CDR3 nucleotides read TGCGCCAGCAGCTTGGCCGACAGAAACTACAATGAGCAGTTCTTC. Translated, it gives CASSLADRNYNEQFF.

The J gene is TRBJ2-7, the V gene TRBV28, with 7 bases fitting TRBD2. CDR3 length: 13 residues. The ends lost 6 bases at V and 3 bases at J; junction bases unmatched: 5. Germline V gives CDR1 MDHEN, CDR2 SYDVKM. This CDR3 is CASSRSGNYEQYF. As DNA, the CDR3 is TGTGCCAGCAGCCGAAGCGGGAACTACGAGCAGTACTTC. Full variable domain (outside the CDR3, taken from reference TRBV28 and TRBJ2-7): DVKVTQSSRYLVKRTGEKVFLECVQDMDHENMFWYRQDPGLGLRLIYFSYDVKMKEKGDIPEGYSVSREKKERFSLILESASTNQTSMYLCASSRSGNYEQYFGPGTRLTVT.

CDR3 sequence reads: CASSLDEGRSTEAFF. The CDR3 DNA sequence: TGCGCCAGCAGCCTTGACGAGGGTAGGTCCACTGAAGCTTTCTTT. The chain combines TRBV4-1 with TRBJ1-1; D gene unclear. The CDR3 contains 15 residues. The germline V and J ends were trimmed by 4 bases and 4 bases, with 16 bases remaining between them. Germline V gene lookup returns CDR1 MGHRA and CDR2 YSYEKL.

This clonotype has more than one count but fewer than ten. V gene TRBV28 combines with J gene TRBJ2-1, with D uncertain. V lost 5 bases, J lost 8 bases, and 7 bases lay in between. Germline V gene lookup returns CDR1 MDHEN and CDR2 SYDVKM. The CDR3 is 11 amino acids. The CDR3 here is CASSGVDEQFF. CDR3 bases: TGTGCCAGCAGTGGGGTGGATGAGCAGTTCTTC.

The chain uses TRBV5-1 and TRBJ2-5; 11 positions agree with TRBD1. The V segment lost 4 bases and the J segment 1 base; nucleotides outside the gene matches: 6. CDR1 and CDR2 (germline): SGHRS, YFSETQ. The CDR3 has 16 residues. The CDR3 sequence is CASSPGQGGIQETQYF. DNA of the CDR3: TGCGCCAGCAGCCCGGGACAGGGGGGGATCCAAGAGACCCAGTACTTC.

V and J are TRBV20-1 and TRBJ2-1; D is unresolved. The CDR3 totals 14 residues. Germline V gives CDR1 DFQATT, CDR2 SNEGSKA (reference sequence). V lost 5 bases, J lost 0 bases, and 11 bases lay in between. CDR3: CSAPNTNSYNEQFF. As DNA, the CDR3 is TGCAGTGCTCCCAACACCAACTCCTACAATGAGCAGTTCTTC.

This clonotype was seen only once. The V and J genes are TRBV12-3 or TRBV12-4 and TRBJ1-3; D unclear. The CDR3 length is 18 residues. V was cut by 1 base and J by 0 bases, with 16 bases left in between. The CDR3 loop is CASSLGVPGPNSGNTIYF. The CDR3 DNA reads as TGTGCCAGCAGTTTAGGGGTACCAGGCCCGAACTCTGGAAACACCATATATTTT.

CDR3 in amino acids: CASSYLGGEQFF. The CDR3 region has the DNA TGTGCCAGCAGTTACTTGGGGGGGGAGCAGTTCTTC. The rearrangement uses TRBV6-5 and TRBJ2-1; 7 nucleotides line up with TRBD2. V was clipped by 1 base and J by 10 bases; unmatched bases: 1. The CDR3 is 12 amino acids. The V gene's germline CDR1 is MNHEY and CDR2 SVGAGI.

V is TRBV29-1 and J is TRBJ2-7; D may match TRBD1 or TRBD2 (5 bases each). Trimming took 0 bases from V and 2 from J, leaving 14 bases between them. Germline V lookup: CDR1 SQVTM, CDR2 ANQGSEA. This CDR3 contains 15 residues. This CDR3 is CSVEDGAGWAYEQYF. The DNA for the CDR3 is TGCAGCGTTGAAGATGGGGCGGGTTGGGCCTACGAGCAGTACTTC.

The rearrangement joins TRBV28 to TRBJ2-7; 9 bases map to TRBD1. The CDR3 extends over 14 amino acids. Losses at the gene ends were 6 bases for V and 2 bases for J; bases not matched to a gene: 5. Germline CDR1 is MDHEN and CDR2 is SYDVKM. The CDR3 DNA sequence: TGTGCCAGCAGAGGACAGGGGAACACCTACGAGCAGTACTTC. Translated, it gives CASRGQGNTYEQYF. The full variable domain, completed using reference TRBV28 and TRBJ2-7, is DVKVTQSSRYLVKRTGEKVFLECVQDMDHENMFWYRQDPGLGLRLIYFSYDVKMKEKGDIPEGYSVSREKKERFSLILESASTNQTSMYLCASRGQGNTYEQYFGPGTRLTVT.